These 16 T cell receptor beta chains share one sample of origin, sequenced in a study of blood T cells in healthy people across ages. The second PCR ran roughly 6 to 11 cycles with a sample-barcoded 5' primer and J-beta primers. TCRdb redid the calling of the 5' RACE reads with MiXCR, one entry per CDR3 protein. The sample shows approximately 770,000 distinct CDR3 sequences, 58% of them seen only once. Sequenced material: blood. These receptors came from a man younger than 45 in good health.

In this sample, this clonotype turned up a few times. This sequence joins TRBV7-9 and TRBJ2-7; D may be TRBD1 or TRBD2 (6 bases each). Germline CDR1 and CDR2: SEHNR and FQNEAQ (reference sequence). This CDR3 spans 14 amino acids. V was trimmed by 1 base and J by 7 bases, leaving 14 bases between them. Here the CDR3 reads CASSLGPGASEQYF. DNA for the CDR3: TGTGCCAGCAGCTTAGGGCCGGGGGCAAGTGAGCAGTACTTC.

The chain has TRBV4-3 and TRBJ2-7; D not certain. Deletions cut 0 bases from V and 7 bases from J, with 7 bases between. There are 12 residues in the CDR3. The germline gives CDR1 LGHNA, CDR2 YSLEER. DNA of the CDR3: TGCGCCAGCAGCCAAGACCGTCATGAGCAGTACTTC. It codes for CASSQDRHEQYF.

This clonotype was detected once. This chain links TRBV6-1 with TRBJ2-7; TRBD2 agrees at 7 bases. TRBJ2-5 explains the end of the DNA better; the J call may be wrong. The CDR3 has 15 residues. Germline CDR1 MNHNS, CDR2 SASEGT. The CDR3 is CASSHGRGLLETQYF. The CDR3 nucleotides read TGTGCCAGCAGTCATGGGAGGGGCCTTCTGGAGACCCAGTACTTC.

The chain couples TRBV12-3 or TRBV12-4 to TRBJ2-3; a weak D match, TRBD1 (6 bases). The V end was cut by 6 bases, the J end by 2 bases, with 18 bases between. This CDR3 has 16 amino acids. CDR3 region: CASSPNSGVDTDTQYF. CDR3 DNA: TGTGCCAGCAGCCCAAATTCAGGGGTCGACACAGATACGCAGTATTTT.

This clonotype was counted a few times. CDR3 protein: CASSQLASGGSDTQYF. As DNA, the CDR3 is TGTGCCAGCAGCCAACTAGCTAGCGGGGGGTCAGATACGCAGTATTTT. This sequence joins TRBV4-2 and TRBJ2-3; 11 bases line up with TRBD2. Germline CDR1 reads LGHNA; CDR2 reads YNFKEQ. This CDR3 spans 16 amino acids. The trim removed 2 bases at V and 4 bases at J, leaving 5 bases unmatched.

The chain is built from TRBV5-1 and TRBJ2-4, with D perhaps assigned TRBD1 or TRBD2 (5 bases each). TRBJ2-7 explains the end of the DNA better; the J call may be wrong. This CDR3 has 14 amino acids. The V gene's germline CDR1 is SGHRS and CDR2 YFSETQ. CDR3 sequence: CASSLAGDLYEQYF. The CDR3 DNA follows: TGCGCCAGCAGCTTGGCTGGGGACCTCTACGAGCAGTACTTC.

The chain employs TRBV3-1 and TRBJ2-1; maybe TRBD1 (6 bases). CDR1 and CDR2 from the germline V gene are LGHDT and YNNKEL (reference sequence). This CDR3 is 15 amino acids long. Trimming cost V 0 bases and J 8 bases, with 14 bases left between them. The CDR3 DNA follows: TGTGCCAGCAGCCAAGAAGGGGGAGCAGGATATGAGCAGTTCTTC. Its translation is CASSQEGGAGYEQFF.

This clonotype was seen more than once but under ten times. The V gene is TRBV20-1, the J gene TRBJ2-1, with 10 positions matching TRBD2. From germline, CDR1 is DFQATT and CDR2 SNEGSKA (reference sequence). The CDR3 length is 14 residues. V shed 5 bases and J 4 bases; nucleotides not matched to a gene: 5. The DNA for the CDR3 is TGCAGTGCTTCTAGCGGGAGAGATTACAATGAGCAGTTCTTC. Translating it yields CSASSGRDYNEQFF.

The V call is TRBV12-3 or TRBV12-4, the J call TRBJ2-5; 10 bases match TRBD1. V lost 5 bases, J lost 5 bases, and 5 bases stayed unmatched. The CDR3 runs to 14 residues. The CDR3 nucleotides are TGTGCCAGCAGTGTTTGGACAGGGGGGGAGACCCAGTACTTC. Translated: CASSVWTGGETQYF.

The sample holds a few counts of this clonotype. The chain is built from TRBV25-1 and TRBJ2-4; 11 nucleotides match TRBD2. Judging by the DNA end, TRBJ2-7 fits better; the J call may be wrong. The CDR3 sequence is 16 residues long. From germline, CDR1 is MGHDK and CDR2 SYGVNS. For the CDR3, the DNA is TGTGCCAGCAGTGATTATAGTATAGCGGGAGGGCTCGAGCAGTACTTC. Protein: CASSDYSIAGGLEQYF.

The chain couples TRBV5-1 to TRBJ2-7; D gene ambiguous. Trimming stripped 4 bases from V and 7 bases from J, with 15 bases between. This CDR3 is built from 13 residues. The germline V gene has CDR1 SGHRS and CDR2 YFSETQ. CDR3 loop: CASSDRPANEQYF. The CDR3 nucleotides read TGCGCCAGCAGCGACCGGCCGGCTAATGAGCAGTACTTC.

This chain links TRBV9 with TRBJ2-1, with 8 bases lining up with TRBD2. The trim removed 1 base at V and 7 bases at J, leaving 7 bases unmatched. The germline V gene encodes CDR1 SGDLS and CDR2 YYNGEE. This CDR3 has 15 amino acids. The CDR3 spells CASSVNPGGGNEQFF. The DNA of the CDR3 is TGTGCCAGCAGCGTAAACCCGGGAGGGGGGAATGAGCAGTTCTTC.

The rearrangement joins TRBV7-3 to TRBJ2-1; 7 bases match TRBD2. V lost 5 bases to trimming and J lost 7 bases; unmatched junction nucleotides: 11. The length of the CDR3 is 15 residues. Germline V gives CDR1 SGHTA, CDR2 FQGTGA. CDR3 DNA sequence: TGTGCCAGCAGCGCCTCGCGGGAGAGTTTTAATGAGCAGTTCTTC. This sequence encodes CASSASRESFNEQFF.

J is TRBJ2-1 and V is TRBV29-1; 8 positions match TRBD1. The V gene end was trimmed by 7 bases and the J gene end by 14 bases; junction bases not matched to a gene: 19. The length of the CDR3 is 14 residues. Germline lookup yields CDR1 SQVTM and CDR2 ANQGSEA. CDR3 DNA: TGCAGCGCTTCGAACCTGGACAGGGTGGGTTGGGAGTTCTTC. The encoded protein is CSASNLDRVGWEFF.

The chain recombines TRBV27 with TRBJ1-2; D may be TRBD1 (5 bases). Trimming pared 10 bases from V and 6 bases from J, leaving 24 bases between. The CDR3 consists of 15 residues. Germline V gene sequence: CDR1 MNHEY, CDR2 SMNVEV (reference sequence). The CDR3 loop reads CANTLNPRVIDGYTF. CDR3 in DNA: TGTGCCAACACATTAAACCCCAGGGTAATTGATGGCTACACCTTC.

This clonotype has a handful of counts. The DNA of the CDR3 is TGTGCCACCAACCACGAAAAACTGTTTTTT. Translation gives CATNHEKLFF. The chain employs TRBV27 and TRBJ1-4; D remains ambiguous. CDR3 length: 10 residues. The V gene lost 10 bases and the J gene lost 8 bases, with 8 bases spanning the gap. CDR1 is MNHEY, CDR2 SMNVEV, per germline (reference sequence).